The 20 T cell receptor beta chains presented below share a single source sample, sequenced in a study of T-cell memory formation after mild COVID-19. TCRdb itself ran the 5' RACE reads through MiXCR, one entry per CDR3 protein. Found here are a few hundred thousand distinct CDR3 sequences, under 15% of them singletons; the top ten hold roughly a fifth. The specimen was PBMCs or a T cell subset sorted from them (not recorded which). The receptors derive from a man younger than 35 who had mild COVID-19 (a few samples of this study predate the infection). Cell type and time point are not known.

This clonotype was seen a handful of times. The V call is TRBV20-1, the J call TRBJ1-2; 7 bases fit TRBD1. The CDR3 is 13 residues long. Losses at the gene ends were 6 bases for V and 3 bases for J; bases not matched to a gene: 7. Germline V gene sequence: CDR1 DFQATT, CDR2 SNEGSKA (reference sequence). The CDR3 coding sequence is TGCAGTGCCTCCAGGGGGGCCGACTATGGCTACACCTTC. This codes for CSASRGADYGYTF.

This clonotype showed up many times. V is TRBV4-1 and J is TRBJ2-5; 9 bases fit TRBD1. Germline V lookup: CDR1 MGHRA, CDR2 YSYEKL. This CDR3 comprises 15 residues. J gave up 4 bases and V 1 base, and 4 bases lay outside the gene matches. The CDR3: CASSQAGQGTETQYF. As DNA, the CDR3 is TGCGCCAGCAGCCAAGCCGGACAGGGGACAGAGACCCAGTACTTC.

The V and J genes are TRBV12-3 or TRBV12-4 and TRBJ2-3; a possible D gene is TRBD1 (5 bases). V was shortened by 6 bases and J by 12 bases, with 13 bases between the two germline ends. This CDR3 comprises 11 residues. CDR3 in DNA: TGTGCCAGCAGGGTTTGGGGCAATCAGTATTTT. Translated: CASRVWGNQYF.

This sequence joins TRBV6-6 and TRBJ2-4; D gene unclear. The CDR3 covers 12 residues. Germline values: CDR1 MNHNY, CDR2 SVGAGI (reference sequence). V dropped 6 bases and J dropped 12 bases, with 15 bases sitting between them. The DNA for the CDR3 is TGTGCCAGCAGCCCCCAACCCCGGAATCAGTACTTC. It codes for CASSPQPRNQYF.

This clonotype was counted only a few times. CDR3 in DNA: TGCAGTGCCATCCTAGCGGGGGAGACCCAGTACTTC. This encodes CSAILAGETQYF. The rearrangement links TRBV20-1 to TRBJ2-5, with 9 bases matching TRBD2. This CDR3 region has 12 residues. V lost 6 bases, J lost 5 bases, and 4 bases stayed unmatched. The germline CDR1 and CDR2 sequences are DFQATT and SNEGSKA (reference sequence).

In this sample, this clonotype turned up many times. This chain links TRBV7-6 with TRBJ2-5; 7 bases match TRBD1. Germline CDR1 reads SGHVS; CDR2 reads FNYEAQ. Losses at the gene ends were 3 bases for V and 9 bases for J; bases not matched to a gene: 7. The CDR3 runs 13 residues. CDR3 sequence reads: CASSFTGEWAQYF. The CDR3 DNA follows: TGTGCCAGCAGCTTTACAGGGGAGTGGGCCCAGTACTTC.

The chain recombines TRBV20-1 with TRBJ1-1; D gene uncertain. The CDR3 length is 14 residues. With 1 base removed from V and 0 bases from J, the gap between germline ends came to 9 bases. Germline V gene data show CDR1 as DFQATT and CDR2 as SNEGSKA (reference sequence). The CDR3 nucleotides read TGCAGTGCTAGAGGGAAGGCGATGAACACTGAAGCTTTCTTT. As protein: CSARGKAMNTEAFF.

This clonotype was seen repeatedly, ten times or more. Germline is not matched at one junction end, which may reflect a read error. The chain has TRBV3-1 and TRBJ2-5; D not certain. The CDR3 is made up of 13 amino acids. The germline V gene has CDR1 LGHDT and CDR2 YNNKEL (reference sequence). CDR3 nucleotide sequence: TGCGCCAGCAGCCAAGGGCGTGGAGAGACCCAGTACTTC. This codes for CASSQGRGETQYF.

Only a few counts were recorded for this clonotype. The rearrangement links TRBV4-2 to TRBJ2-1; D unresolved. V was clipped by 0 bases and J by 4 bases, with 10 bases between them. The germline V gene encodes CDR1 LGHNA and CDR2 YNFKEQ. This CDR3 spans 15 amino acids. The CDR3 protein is CASSQDSPLYNEQFF. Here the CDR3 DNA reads TGTGCCAGCAGCCAAGATTCGCCGCTATACAATGAGCAGTTCTTC.

The CDR3 bases are TGTGCCAGCAGCCGACTTGCCTCGGTCGATACGCAGTATTTT. Its protein product is CASSRLASVDTQYF. The genes are TRBV27 and TRBJ2-3; D gene unclear. Germline CDR1 is MNHEY and CDR2 is SMNVEV (reference sequence). V lost 6 bases to trimming and J lost 6 bases, with 16 bases between them. The CDR3 sequence is 14 residues long.

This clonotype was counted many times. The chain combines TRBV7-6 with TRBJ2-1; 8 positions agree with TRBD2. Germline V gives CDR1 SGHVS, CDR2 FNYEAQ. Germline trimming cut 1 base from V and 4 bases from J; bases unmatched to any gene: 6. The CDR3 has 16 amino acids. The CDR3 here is CASSLDRAGAYNEQFF. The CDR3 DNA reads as TGTGCCAGCAGCTTAGACCGAGCGGGGGCTTACAATGAGCAGTTCTTC.

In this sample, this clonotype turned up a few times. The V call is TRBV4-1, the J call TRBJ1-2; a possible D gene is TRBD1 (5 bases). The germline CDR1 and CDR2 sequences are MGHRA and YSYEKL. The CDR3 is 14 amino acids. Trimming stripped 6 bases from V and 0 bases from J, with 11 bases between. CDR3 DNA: TGCGCCAGCAGTCCGGGGCCCTCTAACTATGGCTACACCTTC. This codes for CASSPGPSNYGYTF.

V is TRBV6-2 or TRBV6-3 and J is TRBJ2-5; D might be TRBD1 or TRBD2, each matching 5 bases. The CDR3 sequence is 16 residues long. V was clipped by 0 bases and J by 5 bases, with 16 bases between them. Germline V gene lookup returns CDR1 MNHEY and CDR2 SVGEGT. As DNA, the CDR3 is TGTGCCAGCAGTTACTCGGTCCGGGACCCCTTGGAGACCCAGTACTTC. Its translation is CASSYSVRDPLETQYF.

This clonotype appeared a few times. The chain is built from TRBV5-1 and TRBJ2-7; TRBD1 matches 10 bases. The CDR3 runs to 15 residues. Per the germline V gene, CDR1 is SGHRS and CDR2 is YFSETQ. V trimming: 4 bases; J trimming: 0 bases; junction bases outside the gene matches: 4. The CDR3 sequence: CASSLTGGSSYEQYF. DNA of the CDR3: TGCGCCAGCAGCCTGACAGGGGGCAGCTCCTACGAGCAGTACTTC.

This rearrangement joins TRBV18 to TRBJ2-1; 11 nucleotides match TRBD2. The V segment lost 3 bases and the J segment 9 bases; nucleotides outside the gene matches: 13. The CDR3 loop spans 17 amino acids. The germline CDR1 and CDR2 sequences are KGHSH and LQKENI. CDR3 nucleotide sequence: TGTGCCAGCTCACCTCGAGGTAGCGGGGGGGCCGTCCGTGAGCAGTTCTTC. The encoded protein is CASSPRGSGGAVREQFF.

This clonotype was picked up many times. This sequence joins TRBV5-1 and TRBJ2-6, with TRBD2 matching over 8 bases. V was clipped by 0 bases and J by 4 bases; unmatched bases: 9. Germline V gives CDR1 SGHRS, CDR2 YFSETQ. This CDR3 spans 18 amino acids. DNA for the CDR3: TGCGCCAGCAGCTTGGCTCCAGCGGGGGTACCGGGGGCCAACGTCCTGACTTTC. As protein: CASSLAPAGVPGANVLTF.

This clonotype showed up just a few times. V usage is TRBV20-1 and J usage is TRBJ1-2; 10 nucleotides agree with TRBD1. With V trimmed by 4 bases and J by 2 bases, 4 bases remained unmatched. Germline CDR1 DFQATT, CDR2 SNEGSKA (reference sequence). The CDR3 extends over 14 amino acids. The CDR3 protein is CSATGGQGNYGYTF. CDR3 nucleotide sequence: TGCAGTGCTACAGGGGGACAGGGGAACTATGGCTACACCTTC.

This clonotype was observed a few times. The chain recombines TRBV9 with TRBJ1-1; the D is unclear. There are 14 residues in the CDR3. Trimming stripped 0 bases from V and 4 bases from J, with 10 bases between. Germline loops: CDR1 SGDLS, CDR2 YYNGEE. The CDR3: CASSVGWTPTEAFF. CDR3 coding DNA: TGTGCCAGCAGCGTAGGCTGGACCCCCACTGAAGCTTTCTTT.

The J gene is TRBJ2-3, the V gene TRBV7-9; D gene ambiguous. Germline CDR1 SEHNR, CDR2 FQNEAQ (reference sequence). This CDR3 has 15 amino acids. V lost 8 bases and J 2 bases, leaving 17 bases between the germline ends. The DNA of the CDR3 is TGTGCCAGCCGACCCCAAGGGTCGTTCACAGATACGCAGTATTTT. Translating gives CASRPQGSFTDTQYF.

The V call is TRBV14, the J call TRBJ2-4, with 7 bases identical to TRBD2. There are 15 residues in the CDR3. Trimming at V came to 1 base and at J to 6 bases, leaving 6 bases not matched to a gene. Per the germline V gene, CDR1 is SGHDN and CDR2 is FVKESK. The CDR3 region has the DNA TGTGCCAGCAGCCAAGTATTAGGGGAGGGAAACATTCAGTACTTC. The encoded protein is CASSQVLGEGNIQYF.